What follows is one T cell receptor (beta chain) and its context. Repertoires were generated with immunoSEQ multiplex PCR, while TCRdb's copy carries only in-frame clones and drops some. Here the sample spans around 51,000 clones, 80% to 90% being singletons. This sample is part of a study of OX40 agonist ivuxolimab in advanced cancers. The CDR3 covers 11 residues. Germline CDR1 MDHEN, CDR2 SYDVKM. This material consisted of CD4+ or CD8+ T cells sorted from blood, taken in a trial of the OX40 agonist ivuxolimab. V gene TRBV28 combines with J gene TRBJ2-2; D is ambiguous. The sequence came from an adult with an advanced solid tumor such as melanoma, head and neck, liver or kidney cancer. The chain's CDR3 is CGISRTGELFF. The CDR3 DNA is TGTGGGATAAGTAGAACCGGGGAGCTGTTTTTT.